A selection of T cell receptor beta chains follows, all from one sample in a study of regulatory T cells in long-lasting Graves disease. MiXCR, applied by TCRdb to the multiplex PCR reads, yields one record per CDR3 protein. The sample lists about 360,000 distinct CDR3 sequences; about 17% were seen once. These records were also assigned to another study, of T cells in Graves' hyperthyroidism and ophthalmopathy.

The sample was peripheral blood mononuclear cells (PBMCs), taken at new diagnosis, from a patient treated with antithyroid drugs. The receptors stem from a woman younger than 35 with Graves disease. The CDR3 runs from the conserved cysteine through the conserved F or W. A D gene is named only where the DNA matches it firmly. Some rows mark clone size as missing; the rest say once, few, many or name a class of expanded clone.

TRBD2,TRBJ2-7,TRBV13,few,CASSRGTSGEQYF,TGTGCCAGCAGCCGGGGGACTAGCGGCGAGCAGTACTTC
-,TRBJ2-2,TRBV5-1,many,CASSKAPDGGELFF,TGCGCCAGCAGCAAGGCCCCGGATGGCGGGGAGCTGTTTTTT
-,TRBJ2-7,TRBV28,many,CASSFSSEVKGAYEQYF,TGTGCCAGCAGTTTCTCTTCGGAGGTTAAGGGAGCCTACGAGCAGTACTTC
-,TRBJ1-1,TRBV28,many,CASSLLLQLNTEAFF,TGTGCCAGCAGTTTATTGTTGCAGCTGAACACTGAAGCTTTCTTT
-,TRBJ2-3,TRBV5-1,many,CASSLDPPGTTDTQYF,TGCGCCAGCAGCTTGGATCCTCCCGGGACCACAGATACGCAGTATTTT
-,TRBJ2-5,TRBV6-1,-,CASSQGFLETQYF,TGTGCCAGCAGTCAAGGGTTTTTGGAGACCCAGTACTTC
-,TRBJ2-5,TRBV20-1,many,CSARDYAGVGETQYF,TGCAGTGCTAGAGATTATGCTGGGGTTGGGGAGACCCAGTACTTC
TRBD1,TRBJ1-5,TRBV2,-,CASSLSGTGVGQPQHF,TGTGCCAGCAGTTTGTCCGGGACAGGGGTAGGTCAGCCCCAGCATTTT
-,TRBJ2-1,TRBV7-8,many,CASSSEQGSFYNEQFF,TGTGCCAGCAGCTCAGAACAGGGTTCGTTTTACAATGAGCAGTTCTTC
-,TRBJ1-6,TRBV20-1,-,CSAKGAYNSPLHF,TGCAGTGCCAAGGGTGCATATAATTCACCCCTCCACTTT
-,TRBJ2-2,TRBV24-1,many,CATSDLKSDTGELFF,TGTGCCACCAGTGATTTAAAATCGGACACCGGGGAGCTGTTTTTT
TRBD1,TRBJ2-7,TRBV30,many,CAWSAGQGYEQYF,TGTGCCTGGAGTGCAGGACAGGGGTACGAGCAGTACTTC
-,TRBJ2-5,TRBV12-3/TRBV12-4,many,CASSFHRTVAETQYF,TGTGCCAGCAGTTTTCACCGGACAGTAGCTGAGACCCAGTACTTC
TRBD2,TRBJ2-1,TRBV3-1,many,CASSQVYSGAYNEQFF,TGTGCCAGCAGCCAAGTTTACAGCGGGGCCTACAATGAGCAGTTCTTC
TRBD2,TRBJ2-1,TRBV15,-,CATSRDSPAGVGNEQFF,TGTGCCACCAGCAGAGATTCCCCAGCGGGGGTTGGCAATGAGCAGTTCTTC
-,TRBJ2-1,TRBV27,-,CASSFFGGAYNGQFF,TGTGCCAGCAGTTTCTTTGGGGGCGCGTACAATGGGCAGTTCTTC
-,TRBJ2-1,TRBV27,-,CASRKTPTYNEQFF,TGTGCCAGCAGAAAGACACCTACCTACAATGAGCAGTTCTTC
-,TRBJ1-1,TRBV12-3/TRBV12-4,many,CASELRNTEAFF,TGTGCCAGCGAACTACGGAACACTGAAGCTTTCTTT
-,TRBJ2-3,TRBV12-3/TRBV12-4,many,CASSELVPRVGTDTQYF,TGTGCCAGCAGTGAGCTTGTGCCCCGGGTGGGTACAGATACGCAGTATTTT
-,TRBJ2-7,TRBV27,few,CASSLGRAGYEQYF,TGTGCCAGCAGTTTAGGCAGGGCGGGCTACGAGCAGTACTTC
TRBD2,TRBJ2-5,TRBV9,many,CASSAGTSGSGETQYF,TGTGCCAGCAGCGCCGGGACTAGCGGGTCGGGGGAGACCCAGTACTTC
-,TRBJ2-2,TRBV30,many,CAWSGTLTGELFF,TGTGCCTGGAGCGGGACTCTAACCGGGGAGCTGTTTTTT
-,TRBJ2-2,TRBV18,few,CASSAQEGNTGELFF,TGTGCCAGCTCAGCCCAAGAGGGAAACACCGGGGAGCTGTTTTTT
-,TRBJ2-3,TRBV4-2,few,CASRTDSMEDTQYF,TGTGCCAGCAGGACAGACTCGATGGAAGATACGCAGTATTTT
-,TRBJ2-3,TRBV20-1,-,CSATSPEDPYTDTQYF,TGCAGTGCGACCAGCCCAGAGGATCCTTACACAGATACGCAGTATTTT
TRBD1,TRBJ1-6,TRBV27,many,CASSFSDRVGPLHF,TGTGCCAGCAGTTTCTCCGACAGGGTCGGACCCCTCCACTTT
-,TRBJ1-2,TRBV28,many,CASTIVGRGYGYTF,TGTGCCAGCACCATAGTAGGCAGAGGGTACGGCTACACCTTC
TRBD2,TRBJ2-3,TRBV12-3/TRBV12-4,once,CASSPPGLVTDTQYF,TGTGCCAGCAGCCCCCCGGGACTAGTAACAGATACGCAGTATTTT
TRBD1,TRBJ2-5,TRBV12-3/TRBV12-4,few,CASSRARQGRETQYF,TGTGCCAGCAGCCGAGCTAGACAGGGCAGGGAGACCCAGTACTTC
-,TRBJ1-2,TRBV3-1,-,CASSQDGRGNTF,TGTGCCAGCAGCCAAGACGGCAGGGGAAACACCTTC
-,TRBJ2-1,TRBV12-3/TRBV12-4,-,CASSLARVYEQFF,TGTGCCAGCAGTTTAGCTAGGGTCTATGAGCAGTTCTTC
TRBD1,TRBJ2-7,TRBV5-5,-,CASSQAAGQGYEQYF,TGTGCCAGCAGCCAAGCCGCGGGACAGGGCTACGAGCAGTACTTC
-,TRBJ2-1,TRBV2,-,CAGSGEQFF,TGTGCCGGATCGGGGGAGCAGTTCTTC
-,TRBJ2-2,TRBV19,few,CASSLRQSTGELFF,TGTGCCAGTAGTCTCCGACAGAGCACCGGGGAGCTGTTTTTT
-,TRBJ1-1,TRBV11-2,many,CASSLVQGPTEAFF,TGTGCCAGCAGCTTAGTCCAGGGCCCCACTGAAGCTTTCTTT
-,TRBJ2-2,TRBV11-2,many,CASSFRGPNTGELFF,TGTGCCAGCAGCTTTAGGGGCCCGAACACCGGGGAGCTGTTTTTT
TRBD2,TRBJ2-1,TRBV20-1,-,CSAFPSGGSYNEQFF,TGCAGTGCCTTTCCTAGCGGGGGCTCCTACAATGAGCAGTTCTTC
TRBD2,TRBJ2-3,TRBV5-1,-,CASRAGTSGGFDTQYF,TGCGCCAGCAGAGCCGGGACTAGCGGGGGATTTGATACGCAGTATTTT
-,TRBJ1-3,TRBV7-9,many,CASSLAGNTIYF,TGTGCCAGCAGCTTAGCTGGAAACACCATATATTTT
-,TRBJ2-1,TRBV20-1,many,CSARTAGTYNEQFF,TGCAGTGCTAGGACGGCCGGGACATACAATGAGCAGTTCTTC
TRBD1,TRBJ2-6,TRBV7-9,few,CASRGTGDIWSSGANVLTF,TGTGCCAGCAGGGGAACAGGGGACATCTGGAGCTCTGGGGCCAACGTCCTGACTTTC
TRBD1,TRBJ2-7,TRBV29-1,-,CSVERTGYYEQYF,TGCAGCGTTGAAAGGACAGGATACTACGAGCAGTACTTC
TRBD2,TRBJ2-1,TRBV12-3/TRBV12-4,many,CASSLGLAGNNEQFF,TGTGCCAGCAGTTTAGGACTAGCGGGGAACAATGAGCAGTTCTTC
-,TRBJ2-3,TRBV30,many,CAWSAVADTQYF,TGTGCCTGGAGTGCCGTAGCAGATACGCAGTATTTT
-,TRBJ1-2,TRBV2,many,CASSPQNRVNGYTF,TGTGCCAGCAGCCCCCAGAACAGGGTCAATGGCTACACCTTC